The subject of this entry is one TCR beta chain. There is no known antigen for this receptor. No quality values exist for individual bases; no much larger clone is one base distant. The T-cell fraction in tumor and uninvolved lung tissue was provided by TCR sequencing with the immunoSEQ assay. The source study handled its data this way. For survival analysis, patients were divided into high (upper tertile) and low (lower two tertiles) T-cell fraction groups, which were compared by log-rank test. A signed-rank test was used to test differences in T-cell fraction between paired tumor and uninvolved lung samples. TCRdb re-hosts the immuneACCESS table, in-frame sequences only. Its copies lack some clones; in the studies checked, an unresolved V gene accounts for under half of them, and the cause for the rest is not known. That table furnishes V, J and clone size, whereas the DNA furnished D and trimming. The sample table records about 15,000 clones; around four fifths of these occur just once. Of the sample, 15% to 20% is held by the ten largest clones.

For CDR1 and CDR2, the germline V gene lists SGHTA and FQGNSA. V and J are truncated by 5 bases and 2 bases respectively, leaving an intervening sequence of 10 bases. The CDR3 runs 14 amino acids, cysteine and phenylalanine included. Solely the CDR3 DNA is kept, with 42 bases framed from the first base. Enrollment in ICON was initiated in early 2016, and the last patient was enrolled in 2018. In a subcohort of 76 patients, fresh tumor and matched uninvolved tissue were collected for in-depth immune analyses, with TCR sequencing among those analyses. TCR sequencing was performed on DNA isolated from bulk tissue, without cell sorting. The data are from a study of tumor-infiltrating lymphocytes in localized non-small cell lung cancer (dated by TCRdb to about 2021). For the wider study: The cohort covered several histologies, both smokers and never-smokers, and patients whose samples were collected after neoadjuvant chemotherapy. The overall ICON cohort was composed of under 190 surgical patients with localized non-small cell lung cancer whose tumors were resected. Each patient contributed resected tumor tissue and uninvolved lung tissue from the same patient, described as non-adjacent to the tumor. The same patients underwent several integrated assays, with TCR sequencing performed together with flow cytometry, multiplex immunofluorescence, RNA-seq, exome sequencing and proteomics. For approximately 50 patients, immunoSEQ T-cell fraction was compared between paired tumor and uninvolved lung.

Results and caveats for the whole study, not just this receptor: The TCR-derived T-cell fraction showed no difference between the flow cytometry-defined immunotypes IM1 (good prognosis) and IM2 (poor prognosis). Because different assays used different pieces of the same tissue, intratumor heterogeneity could not be separated from technical variation. Recurrence-free survival showed no association with tumor T-cell fraction from TCR sequencing (p = 0.61). Because assay coverage varied across patients depending on available tissue quantity, TCR sequencing was performed for only a subset of the cohort. In line with immunofluorescence CD3 counts, TCRbeta sequencing supported higher T cell infiltration in tumors compared with uninvolved lung tissue.

This TCR was sampled from a human donor with non-small cell lung cancer. Sequencing was carried out using lung tumor tissue. This chain joins TRBV7-2 to TRBJ1-3, with TRBD1 as a weak D call on 5 bases. The CDR3 in this case is CASSTRVTGNTIYF. The DNA is as follows: TGTGCCAGCAGCACCAGGGTAACTGGAAACACCATATATTTT.